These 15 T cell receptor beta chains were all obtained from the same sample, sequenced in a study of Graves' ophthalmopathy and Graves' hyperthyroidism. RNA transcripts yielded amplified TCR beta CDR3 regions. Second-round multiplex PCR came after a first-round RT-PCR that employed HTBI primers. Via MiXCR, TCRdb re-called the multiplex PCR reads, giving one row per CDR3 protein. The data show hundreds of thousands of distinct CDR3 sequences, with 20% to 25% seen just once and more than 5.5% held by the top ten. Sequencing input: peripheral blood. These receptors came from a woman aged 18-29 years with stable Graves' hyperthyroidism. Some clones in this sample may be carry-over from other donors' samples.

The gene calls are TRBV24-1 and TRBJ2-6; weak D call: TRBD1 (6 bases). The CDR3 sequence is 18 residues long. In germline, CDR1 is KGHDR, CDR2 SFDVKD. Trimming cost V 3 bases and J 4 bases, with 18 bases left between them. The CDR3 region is CATSDPTGQGSGANVLTF. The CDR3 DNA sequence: TGTGCCACCAGTGATCCGACAGGTCAGGGCTCCGGGGCCAACGTCCTGACTTTC.

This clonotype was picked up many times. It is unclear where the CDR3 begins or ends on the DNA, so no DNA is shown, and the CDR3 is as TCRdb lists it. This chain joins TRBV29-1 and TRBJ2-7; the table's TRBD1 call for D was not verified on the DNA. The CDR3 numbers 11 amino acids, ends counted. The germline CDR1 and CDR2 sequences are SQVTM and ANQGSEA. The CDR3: CSVALGSGQCF.

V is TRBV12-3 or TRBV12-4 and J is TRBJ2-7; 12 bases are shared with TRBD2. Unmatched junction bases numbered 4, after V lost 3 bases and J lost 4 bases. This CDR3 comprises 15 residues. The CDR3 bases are TGTGCCAGCAGTTTCGGACTAGCGGGACGATACGAGCAGTACTTC. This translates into CASSFGLAGRYEQYF.

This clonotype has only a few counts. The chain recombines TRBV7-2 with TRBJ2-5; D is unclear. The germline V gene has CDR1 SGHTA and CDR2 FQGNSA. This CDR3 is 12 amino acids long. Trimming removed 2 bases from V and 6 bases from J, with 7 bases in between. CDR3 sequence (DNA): TGTGCCAGCAGCTTAAGTCTGCAGACCCAGTACTTC. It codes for CASSLSLQTQYF.

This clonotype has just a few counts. The CDR3 DNA reads as TGTGCCAGCAGTTTACTGGCCACTAGCGGGAGAGACACCGGGGAGCTGTTTTTT. This gives the protein CASSLLATSGRDTGELFF. The rearrangement uses TRBV6-2 or TRBV6-3 and TRBJ2-2; 11 positions agree with TRBD2. Germline V gene data show CDR1 as MNHEY and CDR2 as SVGEGT. This CDR3 has 18 residues. Unmatched junction bases numbered 10, after V lost 4 bases and J lost 3 bases.

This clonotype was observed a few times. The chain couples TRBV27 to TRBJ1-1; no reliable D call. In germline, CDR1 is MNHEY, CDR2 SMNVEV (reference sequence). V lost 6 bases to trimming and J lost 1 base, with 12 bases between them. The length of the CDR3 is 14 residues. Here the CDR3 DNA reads TGTGCCAGCAGACCCGGGCTCGCGAACACTGAAGCTTTCTTT. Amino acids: CASRPGLANTEAFF.

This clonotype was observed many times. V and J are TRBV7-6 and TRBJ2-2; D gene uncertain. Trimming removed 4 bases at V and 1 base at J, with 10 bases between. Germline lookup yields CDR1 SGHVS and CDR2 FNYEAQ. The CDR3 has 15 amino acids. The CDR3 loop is CASSSVWGNTGELFF. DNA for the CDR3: TGTGCCAGCAGCTCAGTGTGGGGGAACACCGGGGAGCTGTTTTTT.

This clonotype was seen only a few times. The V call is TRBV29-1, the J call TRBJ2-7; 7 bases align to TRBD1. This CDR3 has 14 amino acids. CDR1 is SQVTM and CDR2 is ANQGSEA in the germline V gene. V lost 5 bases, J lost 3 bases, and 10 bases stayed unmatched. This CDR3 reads CSVHVGGAGYEQYF. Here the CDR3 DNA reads TGCAGCGTTCATGTAGGGGGCGCGGGCTACGAGCAGTACTTC.

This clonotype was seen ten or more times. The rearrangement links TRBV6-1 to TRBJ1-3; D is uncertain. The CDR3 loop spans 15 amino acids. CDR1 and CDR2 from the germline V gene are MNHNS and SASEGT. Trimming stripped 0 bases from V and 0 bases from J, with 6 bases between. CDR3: CASSEAPFSGNTIYF. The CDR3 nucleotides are TGTGCCAGCAGTGAAGCACCATTCTCTGGAAACACCATATATTTT.

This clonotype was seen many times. This chain's CDR3 is CASSATSGLAGTDEQYF. Here the CDR3 DNA reads TGTGCCAGCAGCGCGACGTCGGGACTAGCGGGAACTGACGAGCAGTACTTC. The chain is built from TRBV9 and TRBJ2-7; TRBD2 matches 13 bases. The J segment lost 5 bases and the V segment lost 3 bases, leaving 11 bases of the junction unmatched. Germline values: CDR1 SGDLS, CDR2 YYNGEE. CDR3 length: 17 residues.

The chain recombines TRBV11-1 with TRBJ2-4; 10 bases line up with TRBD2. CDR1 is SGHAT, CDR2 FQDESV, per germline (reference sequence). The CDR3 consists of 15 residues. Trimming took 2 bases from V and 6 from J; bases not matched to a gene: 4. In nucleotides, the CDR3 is TGTGCCAGCAGCTTATACCCTAGCGGGGGAAACATTCAGTACTTC. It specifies CASSLYPSGGNIQYF.

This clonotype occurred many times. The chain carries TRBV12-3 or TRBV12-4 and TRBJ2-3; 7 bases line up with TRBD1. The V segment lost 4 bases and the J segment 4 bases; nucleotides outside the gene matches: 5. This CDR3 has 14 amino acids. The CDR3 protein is CASSWDSRPDTQYF. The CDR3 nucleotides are TGTGCCAGCAGTTGGGACAGCCGTCCAGATACGCAGTATTTT.

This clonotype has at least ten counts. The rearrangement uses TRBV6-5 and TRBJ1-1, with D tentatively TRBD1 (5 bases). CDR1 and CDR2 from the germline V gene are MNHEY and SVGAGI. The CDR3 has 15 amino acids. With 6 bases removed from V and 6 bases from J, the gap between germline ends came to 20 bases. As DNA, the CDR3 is TGTGCCAGCAGAAGGAGTGAGGGGCGAGGGGCTGAAGCTTTCTTT. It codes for CASRRSEGRGAEAFF.

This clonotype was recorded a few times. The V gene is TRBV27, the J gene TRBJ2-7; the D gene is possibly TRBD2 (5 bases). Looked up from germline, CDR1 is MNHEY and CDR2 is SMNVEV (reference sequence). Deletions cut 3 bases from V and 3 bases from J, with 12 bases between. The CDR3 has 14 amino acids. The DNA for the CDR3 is TGTGCCAGCAGTTTGTCGCGAGGGCACTACGAGCAGTACTTC. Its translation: CASSLSRGHYEQYF.

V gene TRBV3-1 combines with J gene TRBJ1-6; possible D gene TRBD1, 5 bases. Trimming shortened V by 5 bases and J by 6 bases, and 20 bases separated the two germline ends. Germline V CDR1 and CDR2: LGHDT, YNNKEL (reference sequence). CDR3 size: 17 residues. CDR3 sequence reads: CASSDRPGPTTNSPLHF. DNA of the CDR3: TGTGCCAGCAGCGATCGACCGGGGCCTACAACTAATTCACCCCTCCACTTT.